This T cell receptor (beta chain) was observed in a study of cytomegalovirus exposure and HLA in healthy donors. Study background: For the approximately 390 genotyped donors, 75% to 90% fell within the Caucasian-associated ancestry cluster.

The PCR had 60 Vbeta and 13 Jbeta primers. The assay was immunoSEQ multiplex PCR, and TCRdb's table has in-frame clones only and misses some. Of just over 200,000 clones listed, more than 75% are singletons. Germline lookup yields CDR1 GTSNPN and CDR2 SVGIG (reference sequence). V lost 2 bases, J lost 5 bases, and 12 bases lay in between. The CDR3 sequence is 13 residues long. General study findings and limits: Immune exposure was documented only through CMV serostatus.

Of note for this clone: Its target is unknown.

The clonotype comes from a woman in her 40s in good health and CMV-seronegative. The chain has TRBV30 and TRBJ1-2; D might be TRBD1 (5 bases). The sequenced sample was PBMCs. CDR3 coding DNA: TGTGCCTGGAGTCGAGACAGACCGTATGGCTACACCTTC. Amino acids: CAWSRDRPYGYTF.